This T cell receptor beta chain was observed in a study of vaccination and CD4 T cells after COVID-19. Study-level information: Six males and four females, two Hispanic, made up the convalescents.

Treatment specified: approximately 9-day PBMC culture with coronavirus spike peptide pools or control peptides (ViraFEST assay). Using peptide pools, antigen-specific T cells were expanded in ViraFEST before TCRs were sequenced. The sample holds a few counts of this clonotype. Its matching antigen is unknown. V was cut by 4 bases and J by 0 bases, with 14 bases left in between. This CDR3 is built from 16 residues. The germline gives CDR1 KGHDR, CDR2 SFDVKD. An Oncomine TCR Beta short-read assay was used to sequence the DNA from cultured CD4+ T cells. TCRdb redid the calling of the PCR reads with MiXCR, one entry per CDR3 protein. The sample records approximately 20,000 distinct CDR3 sequences, around 80% being singletons.

Sample: CD4+ T cells from blood, cultured in vitro, taken after SARS-CoV-2 vaccination. This clonotype was sampled from a human donor who received a COVID-19 vaccine. This rearrangement joins TRBV24-1 to TRBJ2-5; no definite D call. CDR3 in amino acids: CATSDPLDKYQETQYF. DNA for the CDR3: TGTGCCACCAGTGACCCTCTCGACAAGTACCAAGAGACCCAGTACTTC.